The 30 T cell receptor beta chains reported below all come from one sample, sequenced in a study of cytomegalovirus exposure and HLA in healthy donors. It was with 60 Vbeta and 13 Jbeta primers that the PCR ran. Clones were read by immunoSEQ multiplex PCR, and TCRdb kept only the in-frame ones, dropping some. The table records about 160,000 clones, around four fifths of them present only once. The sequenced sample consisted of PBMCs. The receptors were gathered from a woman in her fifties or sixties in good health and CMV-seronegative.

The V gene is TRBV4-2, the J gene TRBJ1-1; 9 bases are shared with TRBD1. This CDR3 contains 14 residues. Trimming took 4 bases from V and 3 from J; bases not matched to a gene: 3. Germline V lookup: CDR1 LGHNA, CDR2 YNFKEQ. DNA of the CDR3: TGTGCCAGCAGCCTAGACAGGGGGGACACTGAAGCTTTCTTT. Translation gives CASSLDRGDTEAFF.

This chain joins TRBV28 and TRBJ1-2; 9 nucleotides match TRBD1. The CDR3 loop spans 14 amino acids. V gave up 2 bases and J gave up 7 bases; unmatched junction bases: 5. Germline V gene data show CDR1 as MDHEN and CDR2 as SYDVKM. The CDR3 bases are TGTGCCAGCAGTTTACTTGGGACAGGGCTTGGCTACACCTTC. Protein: CASSLLGTGLGYTF.

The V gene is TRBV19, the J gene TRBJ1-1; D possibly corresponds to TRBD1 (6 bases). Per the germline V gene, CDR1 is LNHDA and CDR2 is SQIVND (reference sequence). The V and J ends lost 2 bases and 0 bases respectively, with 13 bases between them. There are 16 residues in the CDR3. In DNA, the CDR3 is TGTGCCAGTAGTATACGGGCCCAGGGGATGAACACTGAAGCTTTCTTT. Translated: CASSIRAQGMNTEAFF.

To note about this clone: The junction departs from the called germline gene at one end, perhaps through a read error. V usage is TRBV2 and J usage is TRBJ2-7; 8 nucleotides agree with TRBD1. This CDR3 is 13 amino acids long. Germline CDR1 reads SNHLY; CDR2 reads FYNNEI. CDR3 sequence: CASKRQGLYERYF. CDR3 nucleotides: TGTGCCAGCAAAAGACAGGGGCTTTACGAGCGGTACTTC.

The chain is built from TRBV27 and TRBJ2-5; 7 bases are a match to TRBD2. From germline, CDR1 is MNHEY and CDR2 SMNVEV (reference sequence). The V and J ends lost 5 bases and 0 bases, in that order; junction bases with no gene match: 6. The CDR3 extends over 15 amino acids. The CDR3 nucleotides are TGTGCCAGCAGTGGGTGGGGACTACACCAAGAGACCCAGTACTTC. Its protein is CASSGWGLHQETQYF.

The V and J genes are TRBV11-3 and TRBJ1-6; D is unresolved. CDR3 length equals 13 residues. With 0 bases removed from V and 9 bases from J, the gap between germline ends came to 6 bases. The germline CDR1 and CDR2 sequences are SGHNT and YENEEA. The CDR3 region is CASSLDPISPLHF. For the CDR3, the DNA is TGTGCCAGCAGCTTAGATCCCATTTCACCCCTCCACTTT.

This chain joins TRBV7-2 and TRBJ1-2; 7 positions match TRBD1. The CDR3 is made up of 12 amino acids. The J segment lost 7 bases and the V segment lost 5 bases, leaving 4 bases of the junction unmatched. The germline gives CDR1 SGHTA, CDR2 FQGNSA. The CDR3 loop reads CASSRTGSGYTF. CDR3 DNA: TGTGCCAGCAGCCGGACAGGAAGTGGCTACACCTTC.

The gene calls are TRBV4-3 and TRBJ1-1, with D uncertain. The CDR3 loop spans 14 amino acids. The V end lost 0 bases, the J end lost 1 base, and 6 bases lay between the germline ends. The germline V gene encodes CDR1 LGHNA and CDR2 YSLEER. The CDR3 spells CASSQELGNTEAFF. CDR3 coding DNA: TGCGCCAGCAGCCAAGAACTAGGGAACACTGAAGCTTTCTTT.

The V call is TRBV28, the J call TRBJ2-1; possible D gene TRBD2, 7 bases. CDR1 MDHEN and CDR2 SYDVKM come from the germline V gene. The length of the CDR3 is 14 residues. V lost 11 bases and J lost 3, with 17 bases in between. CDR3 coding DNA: TGTGCCGCGCGGGGGCCCCGCTTCTACAATGAGCAGTTCTTC. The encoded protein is CAARGPRFYNEQFF.

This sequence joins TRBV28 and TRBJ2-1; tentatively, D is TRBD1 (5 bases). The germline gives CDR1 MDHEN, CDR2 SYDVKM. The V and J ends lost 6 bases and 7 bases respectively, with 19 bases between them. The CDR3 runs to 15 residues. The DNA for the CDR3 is TGTGCCAGCAGCTCCCTCGGACAAGAGAGGAATGAGCAGTTCTTC. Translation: CASSSLGQERNEQFF. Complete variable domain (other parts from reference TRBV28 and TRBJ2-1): DVKVTQSSRYLVKRTGEKVFLECVQDMDHENMFWYRQDPGLGLRLIYFSYDVKMKEKGDIPEGYSVSREKKERFSLILESASTNQTSMYLCASSSLGQERNEQFFGPGTRLTVL.

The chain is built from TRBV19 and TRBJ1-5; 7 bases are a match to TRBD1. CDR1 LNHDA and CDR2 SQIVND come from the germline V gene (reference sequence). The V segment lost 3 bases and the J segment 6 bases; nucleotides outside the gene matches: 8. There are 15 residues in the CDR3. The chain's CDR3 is CASSITGELGQPQHF. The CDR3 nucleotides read TGTGCCAGTAGTATCACAGGGGAGTTAGGTCAGCCCCAGCATTTT.

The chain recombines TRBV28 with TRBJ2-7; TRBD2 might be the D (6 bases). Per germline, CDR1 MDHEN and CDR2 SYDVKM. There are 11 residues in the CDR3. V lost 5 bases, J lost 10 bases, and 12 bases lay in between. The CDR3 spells CASSLRELQYF. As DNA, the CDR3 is TGTGCCAGCAGTCTACGGGAGCTTCAGTACTTC.

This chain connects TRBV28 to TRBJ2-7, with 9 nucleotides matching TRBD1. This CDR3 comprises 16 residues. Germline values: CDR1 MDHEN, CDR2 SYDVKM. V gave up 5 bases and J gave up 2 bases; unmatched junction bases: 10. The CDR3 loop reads CASSPAPGTGTYEQYF. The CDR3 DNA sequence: TGTGCCAGCAGTCCCGCGCCCGGGACAGGGACCTACGAGCAGTACTTC.

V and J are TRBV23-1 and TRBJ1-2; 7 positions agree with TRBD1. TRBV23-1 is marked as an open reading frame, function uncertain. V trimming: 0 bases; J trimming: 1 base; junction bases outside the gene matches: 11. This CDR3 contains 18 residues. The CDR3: CASSQSGRTGDNNYGYTF. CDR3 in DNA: TGCGCCAGCAGTCAATCTGGCAGAACAGGGGACAATAACTATGGCTACACCTTC.

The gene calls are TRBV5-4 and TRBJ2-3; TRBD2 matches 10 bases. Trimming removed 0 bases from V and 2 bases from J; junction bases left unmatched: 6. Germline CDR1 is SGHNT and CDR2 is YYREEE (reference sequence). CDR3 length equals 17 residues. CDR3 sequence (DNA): TGTGCCAGCAGCTTGGACCCAGCGGGGGGGCACACAGATACGCAGTATTTT. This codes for CASSLDPAGGHTDTQYF. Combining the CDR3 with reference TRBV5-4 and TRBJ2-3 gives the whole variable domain ETGVTQSPTHLIKTRGQQVTLRCSSQSGHNTVSWYQQALGQGPQFIFQYYREEENGRGNFPPRFSGLQFPNYSSELNVNALELDDSALYLCASSLDPAGGHTDTQYFGPGTRLTVL.

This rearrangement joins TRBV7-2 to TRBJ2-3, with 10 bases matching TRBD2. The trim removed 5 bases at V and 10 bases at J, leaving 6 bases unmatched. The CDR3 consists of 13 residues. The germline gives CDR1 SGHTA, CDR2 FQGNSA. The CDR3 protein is CASSRPTSGPQYF. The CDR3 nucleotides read TGTGCCAGCAGCCGGCCGACTAGCGGGCCGCAGTATTTT.

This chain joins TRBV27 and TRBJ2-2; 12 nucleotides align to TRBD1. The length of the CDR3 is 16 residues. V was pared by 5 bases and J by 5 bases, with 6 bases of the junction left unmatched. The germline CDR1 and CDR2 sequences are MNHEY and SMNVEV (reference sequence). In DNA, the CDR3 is TGTGCCAGCAGTACAAGGGACAGGGGGCGGACCGGGGAGCTGTTTTTT. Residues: CASSTRDRGRTGELFF.

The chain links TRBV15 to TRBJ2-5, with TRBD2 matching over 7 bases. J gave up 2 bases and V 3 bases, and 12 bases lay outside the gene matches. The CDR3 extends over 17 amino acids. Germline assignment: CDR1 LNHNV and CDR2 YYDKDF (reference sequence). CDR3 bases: TGTGCCACCAGCAGTGCGACGGGTCTAGCGGTTCAAGAGACCCAGTACTTC. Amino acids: CATSSATGLAVQETQYF.

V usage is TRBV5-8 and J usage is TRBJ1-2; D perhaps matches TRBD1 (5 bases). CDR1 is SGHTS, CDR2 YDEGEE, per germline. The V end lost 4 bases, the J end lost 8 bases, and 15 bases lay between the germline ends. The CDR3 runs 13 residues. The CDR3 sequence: CASSAGPLLGYTF. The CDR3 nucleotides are TGTGCCAGCAGCGCGGGACCGTTATTAGGCTACACCTTC.

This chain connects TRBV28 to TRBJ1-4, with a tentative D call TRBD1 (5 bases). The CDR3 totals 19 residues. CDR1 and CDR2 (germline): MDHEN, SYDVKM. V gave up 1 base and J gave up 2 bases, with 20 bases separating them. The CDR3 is CASSLYQGLWSLTNEKLFF. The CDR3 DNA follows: TGTGCCAGCAGTTTATACCAGGGACTTTGGTCTCTGACTAATGAAAAACTGTTTTTT. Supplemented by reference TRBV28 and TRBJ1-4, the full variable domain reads DVKVTQSSRYLVKRTGEKVFLECVQDMDHENMFWYRQDPGLGLRLIYFSYDVKMKEKGDIPEGYSVSREKKERFSLILESASTNQTSMYLCASSLYQGLWSLTNEKLFFGSGTQLSVL.

This chain's CDR3 is CASSLFTSGSGNEQFF. In nucleotides, the CDR3 is TGTGCCAGCAGCTTATTTACTAGCGGGAGCGGTAATGAGCAGTTCTTC. V and J are TRBV7-6 and TRBJ2-1, with 11 bases matching TRBD2. The CDR3 length is 16 residues. With 2 bases clipped from V and 7 bases from J, the junction kept 7 bases outside the gene matches. Germline CDR1 SGHVS, CDR2 FNYEAQ.

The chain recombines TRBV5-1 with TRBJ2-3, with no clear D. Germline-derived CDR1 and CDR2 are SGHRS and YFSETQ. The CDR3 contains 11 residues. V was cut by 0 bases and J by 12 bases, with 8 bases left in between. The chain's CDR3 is CASSLESFQYF. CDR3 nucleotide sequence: TGCGCCAGCAGCTTGGAATCATTCCAGTATTTT.

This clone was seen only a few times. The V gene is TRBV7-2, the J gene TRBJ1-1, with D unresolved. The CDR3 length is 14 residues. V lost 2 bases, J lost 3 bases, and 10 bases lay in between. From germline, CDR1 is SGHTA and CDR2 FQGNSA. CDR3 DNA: TGTGCCAGCAGCTTAACGGAGCGCGACACTGAAGCTTTCTTT. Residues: CASSLTERDTEAFF. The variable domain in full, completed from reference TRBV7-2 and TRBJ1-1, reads GAGVSQSPSNKVTEKGKDVELRCDPISGHTALYWYRQSLGQGLEFLIYFQGNSAPDKSGLPSDRFSAERTGGSVSTLTIQRTQQEDSAVYLCASSLTERDTEAFFGQGTRLTVV.

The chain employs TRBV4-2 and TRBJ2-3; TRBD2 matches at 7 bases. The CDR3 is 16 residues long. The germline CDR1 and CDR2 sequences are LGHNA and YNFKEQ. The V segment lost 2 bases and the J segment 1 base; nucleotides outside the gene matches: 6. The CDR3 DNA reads TGTGCCAGCAGCCAACTAATAGCGGGCCGCACAGATACGCAGTATTTT. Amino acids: CASSQLIAGRTDTQYF.

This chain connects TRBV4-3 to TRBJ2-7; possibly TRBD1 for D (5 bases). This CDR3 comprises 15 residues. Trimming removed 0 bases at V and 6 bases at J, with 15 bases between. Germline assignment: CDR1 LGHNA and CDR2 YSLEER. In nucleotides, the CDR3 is TGCGCCAGCAGCCAAGATAGATCCAGGGTCGGCGAGCAGTACTTC. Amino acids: CASSQDRSRVGEQYF.

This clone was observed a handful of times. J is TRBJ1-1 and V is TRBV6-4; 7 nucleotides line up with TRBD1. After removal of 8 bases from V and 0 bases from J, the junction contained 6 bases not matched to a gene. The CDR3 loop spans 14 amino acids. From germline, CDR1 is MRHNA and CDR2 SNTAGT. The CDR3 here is CASRDSDMNTEAFF. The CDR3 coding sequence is TGTGCCAGCCGGGACAGCGACATGAACACTGAAGCTTTCTTT.

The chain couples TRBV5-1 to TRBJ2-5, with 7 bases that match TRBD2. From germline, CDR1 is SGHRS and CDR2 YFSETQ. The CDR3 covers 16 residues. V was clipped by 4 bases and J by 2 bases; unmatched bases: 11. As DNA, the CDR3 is TGCGCCAGCAGCACTATCTATAGCGGGTTACAAGAGACCCAGTACTTC. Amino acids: CASSTIYSGLQETQYF.

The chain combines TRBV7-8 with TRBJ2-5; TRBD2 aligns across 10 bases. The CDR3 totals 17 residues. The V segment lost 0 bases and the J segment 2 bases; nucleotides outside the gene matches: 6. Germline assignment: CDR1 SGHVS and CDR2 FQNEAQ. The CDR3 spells CASSLAELAGPQETQYF. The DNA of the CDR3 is TGTGCCAGCAGCTTAGCGGAACTAGCGGGGCCTCAAGAGACCCAGTACTTC.

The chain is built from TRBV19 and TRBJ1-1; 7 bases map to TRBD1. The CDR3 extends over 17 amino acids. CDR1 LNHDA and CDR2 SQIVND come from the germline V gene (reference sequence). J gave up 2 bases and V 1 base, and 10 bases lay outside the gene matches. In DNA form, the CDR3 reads TGTGCCAGTAGTATAGTTTCGCTGGGACAGATCAACACTGAAGCTTTCTTT. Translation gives CASSIVSLGQINTEAFF.

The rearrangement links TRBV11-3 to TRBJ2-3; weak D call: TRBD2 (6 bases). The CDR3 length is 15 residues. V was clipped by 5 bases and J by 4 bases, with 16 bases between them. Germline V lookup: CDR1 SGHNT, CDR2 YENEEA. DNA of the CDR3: TGTGCCAGCAGCCTCAGGGAGGTACCCCCAGATACGCAGTATTTT. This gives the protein CASSLREVPPDTQYF.